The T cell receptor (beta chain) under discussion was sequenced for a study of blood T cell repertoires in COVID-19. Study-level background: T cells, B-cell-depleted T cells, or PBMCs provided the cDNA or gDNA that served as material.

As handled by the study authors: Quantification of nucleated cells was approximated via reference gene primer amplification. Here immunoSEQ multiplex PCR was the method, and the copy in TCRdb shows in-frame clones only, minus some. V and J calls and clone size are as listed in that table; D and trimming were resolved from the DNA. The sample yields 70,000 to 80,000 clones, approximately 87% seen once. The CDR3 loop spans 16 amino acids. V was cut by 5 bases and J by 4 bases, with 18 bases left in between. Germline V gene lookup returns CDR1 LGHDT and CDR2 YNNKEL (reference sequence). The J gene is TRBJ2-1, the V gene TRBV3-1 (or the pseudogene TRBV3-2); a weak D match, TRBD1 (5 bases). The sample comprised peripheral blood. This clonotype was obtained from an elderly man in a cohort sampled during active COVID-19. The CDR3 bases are TGTGCCAGCAGCGCCGGCCGACTTGGACATTACAATGAGCAGTTCTTC. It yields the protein CASSAGRLGHYNEQFF.